The entry below gives a single T cell receptor beta chain sequence along with its context. What it binds is unknown. Sample barcodes and UMIs were carried by the TCR alpha and TCR beta cDNA libraries that 5'RACE generated with constant-segment primers. One entry per CDR3 protein, called by TCRdb with MiXCR from the 5' RACE reads. The data show 550,000 to 700,000 distinct CDR3 sequences, around 16% seen once. The CDR3 has 17 amino acids. CDR1 is SEHNR and CDR2 is FQNEAQ in the germline V gene (reference sequence). V lost 5 bases to trimming and J lost 5 bases, with 21 bases between them. This specimen belongs to a study of T-cell memory formation after mild COVID-19. About the study: Each donor largely had its own TCR clusters.

Study-level results: In pre-infection memory, a portion of responding clones appeared, which suggested that cross-reactive memory joined.

This receptor was identified in an adult woman who had mild COVID-19 (a few samples of this study predate the infection). Cell type and time point are not known. Sequenced: PBMCs or a T cell subset sorted from them (not recorded which). The V call is TRBV7-9, the J call TRBJ2-2, with a weak D call TRBD2 (6 bases). CDR3 DNA sequence: TGTGCCAGCAGCCGTTGGAGGGACTCACGGGGAACCGGGGAGCTGTTTTTT. It is translated as CASSRWRDSRGTGELFF.